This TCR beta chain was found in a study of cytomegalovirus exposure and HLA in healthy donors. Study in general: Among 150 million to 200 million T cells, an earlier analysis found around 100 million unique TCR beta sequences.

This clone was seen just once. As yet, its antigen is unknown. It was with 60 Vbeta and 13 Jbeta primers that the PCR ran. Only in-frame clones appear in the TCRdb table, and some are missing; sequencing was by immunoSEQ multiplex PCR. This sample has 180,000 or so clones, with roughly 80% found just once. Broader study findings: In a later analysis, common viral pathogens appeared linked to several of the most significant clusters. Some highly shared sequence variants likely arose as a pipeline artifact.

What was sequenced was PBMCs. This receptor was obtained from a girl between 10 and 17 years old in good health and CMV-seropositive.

CDR3 region: CASSLNPLSGGSGGKLFF. CDR3 coding DNA: TGTGCCAGCAGTTTAAACCCCTTGTCAGGGGGATCCGGTGGAAAACTGTTTTTT. The chain couples TRBV27 to TRBJ1-4; 7 nucleotides line up with TRBD1. The CDR3 totals 18 residues. Germline V gene sequence: CDR1 MNHEY, CDR2 SMNVEV (reference sequence). The V gene end was trimmed by 2 bases and the J gene end by 10 bases; junction bases not matched to a gene: 19.